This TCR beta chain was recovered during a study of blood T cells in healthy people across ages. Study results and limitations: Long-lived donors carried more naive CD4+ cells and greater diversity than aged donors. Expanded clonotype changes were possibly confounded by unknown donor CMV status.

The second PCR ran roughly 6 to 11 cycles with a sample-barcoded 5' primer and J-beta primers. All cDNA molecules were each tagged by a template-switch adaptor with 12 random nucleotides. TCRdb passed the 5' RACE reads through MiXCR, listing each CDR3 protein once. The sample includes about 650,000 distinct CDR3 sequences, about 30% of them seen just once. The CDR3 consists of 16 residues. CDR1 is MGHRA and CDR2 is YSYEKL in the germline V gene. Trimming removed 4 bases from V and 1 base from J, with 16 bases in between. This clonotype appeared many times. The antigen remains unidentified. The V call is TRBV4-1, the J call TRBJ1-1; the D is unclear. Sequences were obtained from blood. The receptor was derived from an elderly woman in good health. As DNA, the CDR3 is TGCGCCAGCAGCCTCGGAGGCTCAGCTGGGAACACTGAAGCTTTCTTT. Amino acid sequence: CASSLGGSAGNTEAFF.